Shown below are 30 T cell receptor beta chains from a single sample sequenced in a study of T cell changes during pregnancy in multiple sclerosis. Sequencing used immunoSEQ multiplex PCR; TCRdb keeps in-frame clones, though not all of them. The data show roughly 39,000 clones, with around 94% seen just once and approximately 0.81% held by the top ten. The sequences come from CD4+ T cells from peripheral blood mononuclear cells, collected before pregnancy. All receptors derive from a female donor with multiple sclerosis, enrolled in a pregnancy study.

In this sample, this clone turned up once. This rearrangement joins TRBV19 to TRBJ2-3, with TRBD2 matching over 7 bases. Germline CDR1 reads LNHDA; CDR2 reads SQIVND (reference sequence). The V gene end was trimmed by 0 bases and the J gene end by 5 bases; junction bases not matched to a gene: 11. The CDR3 is 17 residues long. In nucleotides, the CDR3 is TGTGCCAGTAGTATAGATAGCGGTGGCGGGAGAGAAGATACGCAGTATTTT. Translating gives CASSIDSGGGREDTQYF.

This chain connects TRBV12-2 to TRBJ2-2; the table's D gene call, TRBD1, was not cross checked with the DNA. TRBV12-2 is designated a pseudogene. This CDR3 contains 16 residues. The CDR3 DNA is TGTGCAAGTCGCTCACCACATCTCGCGAACACCGGGGAGCTGTTTTTT. Translation: CASRSPHLANTGELFF.

The chain employs TRBV28 and TRBJ2-7; D uncertain. This CDR3 spans 11 amino acids. Germline V gene data show CDR1 as MDHEN and CDR2 as SYDVKM. Trimming took off 4 bases at V and 6 bases at J, with 7 bases between the two ends. The DNA of the CDR3 is TGTGCCAGCAGTTCCATTTTCGAGCAGTACTTC. The encoded protein is CASSSIFEQYF.

The V gene is TRBV29-1, the J gene TRBJ2-7; D is perhaps TRBD2 (5 bases). Per germline, CDR1 SQVTM and CDR2 ANQGSEA. CDR3 size: 12 residues. With 6 bases removed from V and 7 bases from J, the gap between germline ends came to 16 bases. The CDR3 reads CSVGEGSGEQYF. The CDR3 DNA sequence: TGCAGCGTGGGAGAAGGGTCAGGAGAGCAGTACTTC.

The chain recombines TRBV5-1 with TRBJ2-1; TRBD1 is a possible D gene (6 bases). Trimming took 7 bases from V and 3 from J, leaving 14 bases between them. Germline CDR1 and CDR2: SGHRS and YFSETQ. This CDR3 is 14 amino acids long. The CDR3 DNA reads TGCGCCAGCGGGAGTGGGGGCGACTACAATGAGCAGTTCTTC. Its protein product is CASGSGGDYNEQFF.

The J gene is TRBJ1-2, the V gene TRBV30; 8 positions match TRBD1. Trimming took 2 bases from V and 5 from J; bases not matched to a gene: 4. The CDR3 has 13 residues. Germline V gene lookup returns CDR1 GTSNPN and CDR2 SVGIG (reference sequence). CDR3 region: CAWSSDRAYGYTF. The DNA for the CDR3 is TGTGCCTGGAGTTCGGACAGGGCTTATGGCTACACCTTC.

This chain joins TRBV28 and TRBJ1-2; tentative D call: TRBD1 (5 bases). Per germline, CDR1 MDHEN and CDR2 SYDVKM. This CDR3 spans 15 amino acids. V lost 5 bases, J lost 2 bases, and 15 bases lay in between. CDR3 nucleotides: TGTGCCAGCAGTAACCCGGGACGGGGGAACTATGGCTACACCTTC. Translation: CASSNPGRGNYGYTF.

This chain links TRBV5-1 with TRBJ2-5, with TRBD1 matching over 7 bases. J was trimmed by 0 bases and V by 6 bases; bases with no gene match: 8. The CDR3 length is 15 residues. CDR1 and CDR2 from the germline V gene are SGHRS and YFSETQ. Here the CDR3 DNA reads TGCGCCAGCACCCCCGACAGGGCGGACCAAGAGACCCAGTACTTC. Amino acid sequence: CASTPDRADQETQYF.

The J gene is TRBJ2-6, the V gene TRBV6-1; no firm D call. This CDR3 has 15 residues. Germline V gene sequence: CDR1 MNHNS, CDR2 SASEGT. V lost 2 bases, J lost 1 base, and 6 bases lay in between. In DNA, the CDR3 is TGTGCCAGCAGTGAATCGAGATCTGGGGCCAACGTCCTGACTTTC. It codes for CASSESRSGANVLTF.

The chain recombines TRBV7-9 with TRBJ2-5, with D perhaps TRBD1 (5 bases). The CDR3 has 13 amino acids. Trimming cost V 0 bases and J 5 bases, with 7 bases left between them. The germline CDR1 and CDR2 sequences are SEHNR and FQNEAQ (reference sequence). The CDR3 spells CASSLAGVETQYF. CDR3 sequence (DNA): TGTGCCAGCAGCTTAGCAGGGGTTGAGACCCAGTACTTC.

V gene TRBV5-4 combines with J gene TRBJ2-3; 8 bases fit TRBD1. This CDR3 has 16 amino acids. With V trimmed by 0 bases and J by 1 base, 4 bases remained unmatched. Germline loops: CDR1 SGHNT, CDR2 YYREEE (reference sequence). This CDR3 is CASSLDPGQGTDTQYF. CDR3 in DNA: TGTGCCAGCAGCTTGGACCCGGGACAGGGCACAGATACGCAGTATTTT.

This sequence joins TRBV30 and TRBJ2-7; possible D gene TRBD1, 6 bases. Germline-derived CDR1 and CDR2 are GTSNPN and SVGIG (reference sequence). Trimming stripped 5 bases from V and 2 bases from J, with 10 bases between. This CDR3 contains 12 residues. As DNA, the CDR3 is TGTGCCTGGGGACAGAACACCTACGAGCAGTACTTC. Its protein is CAWGQNTYEQYF.

The CDR3 nucleotides read TGCGCCAGCAGACAACACGCCGATAGCAATCAGCCCCAGCATTTT. It yields the protein CASRQHADSNQPQHF. This chain uses TRBV5-1 with TRBJ1-5; no firm D call. The CDR3 sequence is 15 residues long. Germline CDR1 SGHRS, CDR2 YFSETQ. Trimming pared 5 bases from V and 0 bases from J, leaving 12 bases between.

This clone was counted once. The chain uses TRBV28 and TRBJ2-1; D perhaps matches TRBD1 (6 bases). The length of the CDR3 is 14 residues. Germline assignment: CDR1 MDHEN and CDR2 SYDVKM. Trimming stripped 7 bases from V and 6 bases from J, with 16 bases between. For the CDR3, the DNA is TGTGCCAGCACCGACTCGGACAGAAGCAATGAGCAGTTCTTC. Translation gives CASTDSDRSNEQFF.

The chain has TRBV13 and TRBJ1-4, with 7 bases aligning to TRBD1. J lost 5 bases, V lost 6 bases, and 3 bases had no gene match. Germline-derived CDR1 and CDR2 are PRHDT and FYEKMQ (reference sequence). This CDR3 has 13 amino acids. CDR3 sequence (DNA): TGTGCCAGCAGGGACAGGATAAATGAAAAACTGTTTTTT. It yields the protein CASRDRINEKLFF.

The rearrangement links TRBV5-1 to TRBJ2-1; 12 nucleotides match TRBD2. The length of the CDR3 is 15 residues. J was trimmed by 4 bases and V by 2 bases; bases with no gene match: 1. From germline, CDR1 is SGHRS and CDR2 YFSETQ. CDR3 nucleotide sequence: TGCGCCAGCAGCTTTGGACTAGCGGGGTACAATGAGCAGTTCTTC. It codes for CASSFGLAGYNEQFF. The complete variable domain, with remaining parts taken from reference TRBV5-1 and TRBJ2-1, reads KAGVTQTPRYLIKTRGQQVTLSCSPISGHRSVSWYQQTPGQGLQFLFEYFSETQRNKGNFPGRFSGRQFSNSRSEMNVSTLELGDSALYLCASSFGLAGYNEQFFGPGTRLTVL.

The chain combines TRBV4-1 with TRBJ2-3; TRBD2 aligns across 16 bases. The length of the CDR3 is 15 residues. Germline CDR1 is MGHRA and CDR2 is YSYEKL. V was clipped by 4 bases and J by 7 bases; unmatched bases: 2. The CDR3 bases are TGCGCCAGCAGCCCGGGACTAGCGGGGGGGTATACGCAGTATTTT. Translating it yields CASSPGLAGGYTQYF.

The V call is TRBV28, the J call TRBJ1-1, with unresolved D. CDR3 length: 11 residues. Trimming took 6 bases from V and 5 from J, leaving 7 bases between them. Germline CDR1 reads MDHEN; CDR2 reads SYDVKM. This CDR3 is CASSWRTEAFF. The CDR3 region has the DNA TGTGCCAGCAGCTGGAGGACTGAAGCTTTCTTT.

J is TRBJ2-5 and V is TRBV9; D call uncertain. Deletions cut 1 base from V and 5 bases from J, with 12 bases between. Germline lookup yields CDR1 SGDLS and CDR2 YYNGEE. The CDR3 extends over 14 amino acids. Here the CDR3 reads CASSVMPRSETQYF. DNA for the CDR3: TGTGCCAGCAGCGTAATGCCTAGGAGTGAGACCCAGTACTTC.

This chain links TRBV2 with TRBJ2-5; the D gene is possibly TRBD1 (5 bases). The J call is in doubt because the DNA end fits TRBJ2-7 better. The length of the CDR3 is 12 residues. The V gene's germline CDR1 is SNHLY and CDR2 FYNNEI. Here the CDR3 DNA reads TGTGCCAGCAAAGCAGGGCCGGGCGAGCAGTACTTC. This encodes CASKAGPGEQYF.

The chain employs TRBV12-2 and TRBJ2-3; the D call in the table, TRBD1, was not verified against the DNA. TRBV12-2 is listed as a pseudogene. The CDR3 contains 19 residues. CDR3: CASRSGQDSSETSTDTQYF. CDR3 bases: TGTGCAAGTCGCTCCGGACAGGATTCTAGCGAGACTAGCACAGATACGCAGTATTTT.

This clone came up once. J is TRBJ1-1 and V is TRBV28; perhaps TRBD1 as D (6 bases). CDR1 MDHEN and CDR2 SYDVKM come from the germline V gene. This CDR3 region has 14 residues. V was cut by 4 bases and J by 8 bases, with 17 bases left in between. The CDR3 is CASSSMIGQNEAFF. CDR3 coding DNA: TGTGCCAGCAGTTCCATGATAGGACAGAACGAAGCTTTCTTT.

V and J are TRBV14 and TRBJ2-7; 7 bases align to TRBD1. This CDR3 is 15 amino acids long. CDR1 SGHDN and CDR2 FVKESK come from the germline V gene. V shed 4 bases and J 3 bases; nucleotides not matched to a gene: 9. The CDR3 DNA reads as TGTGCCAGCAGCCTTCTCGGACAGGAAAACTACGAGCAGTACTTC. It codes for CASSLLGQENYEQYF.

This chain connects TRBV25-1 to TRBJ2-1; 7 nucleotides line up with TRBD1. V lost 5 bases and J lost 0; bases outside the gene matches: 7. The CDR3 contains 16 residues. Germline lookup yields CDR1 MGHDK and CDR2 SYGVNS. CDR3 sequence reads: CASSNAGTDSYNEQFF. The CDR3 DNA reads TGTGCCAGCAGTAACGCCGGGACAGACTCCTACAATGAGCAGTTCTTC.

This sequence joins TRBV19 and TRBJ2-7; D unclear. V lost 2 bases and J lost 5, with 13 bases in between. Germline CDR1 LNHDA, CDR2 SQIVND (reference sequence). The CDR3 runs to 14 residues. The CDR3 DNA reads TGTGCCAGTAGTATATCCGATACCCGGGACGAGCAGTACTTC. The encoded protein is CASSISDTRDEQYF.

This chain connects TRBV5-1 to TRBJ1-5; TRBD1 matches 7 bases. The CDR3 loop spans 15 amino acids. Germline values: CDR1 SGHRS, CDR2 YFSETQ. Unmatched junction bases numbered 3, after V lost 0 bases and J lost 3 bases. CDR3 coding DNA: TGCGCCAGCAGCTTGGACACAGGGGACAATCAGCCCCAGCATTTT. Residues: CASSLDTGDNQPQHF.

The rearrangement uses TRBV7-2 and TRBJ1-5, with D maybe TRBD1 (5 bases). Trimming cost V 7 bases and J 7 bases, with 17 bases left between them. Looked up from germline, CDR1 is SGHTA and CDR2 is FQGNSA. The CDR3 contains 14 residues. CDR3 DNA sequence: TGTGCCAGCACCGAGTGGGGCGCGGGACAGCCCCAGCATTTT. It specifies CASTEWGAGQPQHF. Using reference TRBV7-2 and TRBJ1-5 for the parts outside the CDR3, the full variable domain is GAGVSQSPSNKVTEKGKDVELRCDPISGHTALYWYRQSLGQGLEFLIYFQGNSAPDKSGLPSDRFSAERTGGSVSTLTIQRTQQEDSAVYLCASTEWGAGQPQHFGDGTRLSIL.

This sequence joins TRBV5-8 and TRBJ1-2, with D tentatively TRBD1 (6 bases). The length of the CDR3 is 13 residues. CDR1 and CDR2 from the germline V gene are SGHTS and YDEGEE. Trimming shortened V by 2 bases and J by 5 bases, and 10 bases separated the two germline ends. The CDR3 DNA follows: TGTGCCAGCAGCTTCCTGGGGGCTTATGGCTACACCTTC. Encoded protein: CASSFLGAYGYTF. Full variable domain (remainder filled in from reference TRBV5-8 and TRBJ1-2): EAGVTQSPTHLIKTRGQQATLRCSPISGHTSVYWYQQALGLGLQFLLWYDEGEERNRGNFPPRFSGRQFPNYSSELNVNALELEDSALYLCASSFLGAYGYTFGSGTRLTVV.

The chain employs TRBV19 and TRBJ2-7; perhaps TRBD2 as D (6 bases). The V gene lost 1 base and the J gene lost 4 bases, with 11 bases spanning the gap. Germline V gene lookup returns CDR1 LNHDA and CDR2 SQIVND (reference sequence). This CDR3 region has 14 residues. CDR3 protein: CASSIAGVRYEQYF. CDR3 in DNA: TGTGCCAGTAGTATAGCGGGAGTCCGTTACGAGCAGTACTTC. The whole variable domain, remainder taken from reference TRBV19 and TRBJ2-7, is DGGITQSPKYLFRKEGQNVTLSCEQNLNHDAMYWYRQDPGQGLRLIYYSQIVNDFQKGDIAEGYSVSREKKESFPLTVTSAQKNPTAFYLCASSIAGVRYEQYFGPGTRLTVT.

V gene TRBV9 combines with J gene TRBJ2-7; 11 bases are shared with TRBD2. Germline V gene sequence: CDR1 SGDLS, CDR2 YYNGEE. After removal of 2 bases from V and 5 bases from J, the junction contained 3 bases not matched to a gene. The CDR3 totals 14 residues. The CDR3 sequence: CASSVTLAGDEQYF. The CDR3 coding sequence is TGTGCCAGCAGCGTTACACTAGCGGGAGACGAGCAGTACTTC. Filled out from reference TRBV9 and TRBJ2-7, the complete variable domain reads DSGVTQTPKHLITATGQRVTLRCSPRSGDLSVYWYQQSLDQGLQFLIQYYNGEERAKGNILERFSAQQFPDLHSELNLSSLELGDSALYFCASSVTLAGDEQYFGPGTRLTVT.